This entry lists 15 T cell receptor beta chains sequenced from one sample in a study of T cell changes during pregnancy in multiple sclerosis (dated by TCRdb to about 2019). Libraries were built with the immunoSEQ multiplex PCR assay. The table comes from immuneACCESS by way of TCRdb, which keeps in-frame sequences with V and J called. Part of the clones is missing from these tables; in studies checked, under half for an unresolved V gene and the rest for unknown reasons. The sample table lists roughly 58,000 clones, 85% to 95% of them with a count of one. The ten largest clones take up about 3.2% of the sample. Sequences were derived from CD8+ T cells from peripheral blood mononuclear cells, sampled in the third trimester of pregnancy. These receptors were collected from a female donor with multiple sclerosis, enrolled in a pregnancy study.

The CDR3 DNA is TGTGCCAGCAGTCTGGACAGCCACTATGGCTACACCTTC. Translated, it gives CASSLDSHYGYTF. The chain combines TRBV6-5 with TRBJ1-2; D possibly corresponds to TRBD1 (6 bases). Germline CDR1 reads MNHEY; CDR2 reads SVGAGI. The CDR3 is 13 amino acids. V lost 5 bases and J 3 bases, leaving 10 bases between the germline ends.

J is TRBJ2-7 and V is TRBV13; D unresolved. This CDR3 comprises 16 residues. Trimming took 4 bases from V and 2 from J, leaving 18 bases between them. Per the germline V gene, CDR1 is PRHDT and CDR2 is FYEKMQ (reference sequence). The CDR3 coding sequence is TGTGCCAGCAGCTCGTACAAGGCAGGCCAGGCCTACGAGCAGTACTTC. Protein sequence: CASSSYKAGQAYEQYF.

This clone was seen once. This chain links TRBV7-9 with TRBJ1-3; 8 bases map to TRBD1. J was trimmed by 9 bases and V by 5 bases; bases with no gene match: 6. There are 13 residues in the CDR3. Germline-derived CDR1 and CDR2 are SEHNR and FQNEAQ (reference sequence). The CDR3 here is CASSQLTGGTIYF. CDR3 nucleotide sequence: TGTGCCAGCAGCCAACTTACAGGGGGCACCATATATTTT.

The chain recombines TRBV6-1 with TRBJ1-2; TRBD1 matches at 10 bases. Germline V CDR1 and CDR2: MNHNS, SASEGT. The CDR3 is 15 residues long. V was clipped by 1 base and J by 12 bases; unmatched bases: 11. CDR3 DNA: TGTGCCAGCAGTGAAGGGGGTAAAGGGACAGGGGTCGACACCTTC. It specifies CASSEGGKGTGVDTF.

The V gene is TRBV19, the J gene TRBJ1-1, with 9 nucleotides matching TRBD1. Germline V gene lookup returns CDR1 LNHDA and CDR2 SQIVND (reference sequence). The CDR3 has 15 residues. Trimming removed 7 bases from V and 3 bases from J; junction bases left unmatched: 9. For the CDR3, the DNA is TGTGCCAGTAAAAGGGACAGGGAAGGGGACACTGAAGCTTTCTTT. As protein: CASKRDREGDTEAFF.

J is TRBJ1-2 and V is TRBV5-1; the D gene is possibly TRBD1 (5 bases). V gave up 4 bases and J gave up 7 bases, with 17 bases separating them. The CDR3 totals 14 residues. Germline V CDR1 and CDR2: SGHRS, YFSETQ. In DNA form, the CDR3 reads TGCGCCAGCAGCCCTGGGACTCCCAGAGGTGGCTACACCTTC. This encodes CASSPGTPRGGYTF.

The gene calls are TRBV6-4 and TRBJ2-1; perhaps TRBD2 as D (6 bases). Germline-derived CDR1 and CDR2 are MRHNA and SNTAGT. This CDR3 is 14 amino acids long. V lost 2 bases and J 9 bases, leaving 14 bases between the germline ends. CDR3 residues: CASSDLSGYGEQFF. CDR3 bases: TGTGCCAGCAGTGACCTAAGCGGGTATGGTGAGCAGTTCTTC.

CDR3 residues: CASSRDSSYEQYF. The DNA of the CDR3 is TGTGCCAGCAGCCGGGACAGCTCCTACGAGCAGTACTTC. This chain links TRBV9 with TRBJ2-7; TRBD1 matches at 7 bases. Germline CDR1 is SGDLS and CDR2 is YYNGEE. This CDR3 region has 13 residues. V lost 4 bases to trimming and J lost 0 bases; unmatched junction nucleotides: 1.

This clone was picked up one time. This chain links TRBV5-1 with TRBJ1-3; D gene unclear. Germline CDR1 SGHRS, CDR2 YFSETQ. This CDR3 is 15 amino acids long. Trimming left V 2 bases short and J 2 bases short, with 11 bases between. CDR3 in DNA: TGCGCCAGCAGCTTAGACCCCCGGGCTGGAAACACCATATATTTT. Its protein is CASSLDPRAGNTIYF.

This clone was found once. The chain joins TRBV5-6 to TRBJ1-1, with 9 nucleotides matching TRBD1. CDR1 SGHDT and CDR2 YYEEEE come from the germline V gene. The CDR3 loop spans 15 amino acids. V shed 4 bases and J 5 bases; nucleotides not matched to a gene: 9. As DNA, the CDR3 is TGTGCCAGCAGCCCCGGGACAGGGAGTGGGACTGAAGCTTTCTTT. Translating it yields CASSPGTGSGTEAFF.

The chain employs TRBV4-3 and TRBJ2-1; TRBD2 matches 7 bases. CDR1 is LGHNA and CDR2 is YSLEER in the germline V gene. V shed 4 bases, J shed 7 bases, and the junction held 10 bases outside the gene matches. This CDR3 has 15 residues. CDR3 sequence: CASSPTLAEENEQFF. DNA of the CDR3: TGCGCCAGCAGCCCGACCCTAGCGGAAGAGAATGAGCAGTTCTTC.

The chain employs TRBV13 and TRBJ2-7, with 7 bases that match TRBD1. J lost 4 bases, V lost 4 bases, and 13 bases had no gene match. Germline V lookup: CDR1 PRHDT, CDR2 FYEKMQ (reference sequence). The CDR3 is 16 residues long. The CDR3 here is CASSSSTGTAVYEQYF. Here the CDR3 DNA reads TGTGCCAGCAGCTCATCAACCGGGACAGCAGTATACGAGCAGTACTTC.

The chain couples TRBV6-5 to TRBJ2-7; 9 nucleotides agree with TRBD1. This CDR3 region has 15 residues. Trimming removed 5 bases from V and 6 bases from J; junction bases left unmatched: 11. Germline CDR1 MNHEY, CDR2 SVGAGI. The CDR3 nucleotides read TGTGCCAGCAGTCCCTCGAACAGGGGGCAGAGCGAGCAGTACTTC. Protein sequence: CASSPSNRGQSEQYF.

This clone was seen a handful of times. At one boundary the junction diverges from the germline segment, which might be a read error. The chain joins TRBV29-1 to TRBJ2-7; 13 bases agree with TRBD2. Germline lookup yields CDR1 SQVTM and CDR2 ANQGSEA. This CDR3 contains 16 residues. CDR3 DNA sequence: TGCAGCGTTGAATGGACTAGCGGGAGAATCTCCGACGAGCAGTACTTC. Translating it yields CSVEWTSGRISDEQYF.

This clone was seen once. The genes are TRBV4-1 and TRBJ2-2, with no clear D. The CDR3 has 14 amino acids. Germline values: CDR1 MGHRA, CDR2 YSYEKL. Between the trimmed V and J ends, which lost 1 base and 5 bases, there was a span of 8 bases. DNA of the CDR3: TGCGCCAGCAGCCAAGGTCTGACTACCGGGGAGCTGTTTTTT. Translation: CASSQGLTTGELFF.